This TCR beta chain was found in a study of response to subunit inactivated influenza vaccine. Study-wide results and caveats: Each seasonal influenza vaccination, the authors suggested, recruits few new T cells.

From the RT-PCR reads, TCRdb called clonotypes with MiXCR, one entry per CDR3 protein. The sample has about 780,000 distinct CDR3 sequences, around a sixth seen once. Germline-derived CDR1 and CDR2 are LNHNV and YYDKDF (reference sequence). The V gene lost 3 bases and the J gene lost 5 bases, with 18 bases spanning the gap. This CDR3 is built from 16 residues. As regards this clonotype: Its antigen is unidentified.

The receptor's source is a man between 50 and 59 years old who received an inactivated influenza vaccine. V usage is TRBV15 and J usage is TRBJ2-3; weak D call: TRBD2 (6 bases). Sequenced here: PBMCs from blood, sampled about 5 days after vaccination. CDR3 nucleotide sequence: TGTGCCACCAGCAGCTCAGGCGGGATGATACGAGATACGCAGTATTTT. Translated: CATSSSGGMIRDTQYF. Based on the CDR3 plus reference TRBV15 and TRBJ2-3, the full variable domain is DAMVIQNPRYQVTQFGKPVTLSCSQTLNHNVMYWYQQKSSQAPKLLFHYYDKDFNNEADTPDNFQSRRPNTSFCFLDIRSPGLGDTAMYLCATSSSGGMIRDTQYFGPGTRLTVL.